This passage covers 19 T cell receptor beta chains from one sample sequenced in a study of radiotherapy plus CTLA-4 blockade in lung cancer. Sequencing used immunoSEQ multiplex PCR; TCRdb keeps in-frame clones, though not all of them. The sample consists of under 70,000 clones, roughly 80% of them appearing once. Specimen: peripheral blood, collected from a patient treated with radiotherapy plus ipilimumab. These receptors were collected from a human donor with non-small cell lung cancer who had a complete response to radiotherapy plus ipilimumab.

The rearrangement links TRBV6-1 to TRBJ1-5; D gene unclear. Per germline, CDR1 MNHNS and CDR2 SASEGT. Trimming removed 6 bases at V and 6 bases at J, with 15 bases between. This CDR3 comprises 14 residues. The chain's CDR3 is CASRGSGLGQPQHF. CDR3 nucleotides: TGTGCCAGCAGGGGATCGGGTTTGGGTCAGCCCCAGCATTTT.

The CDR3 DNA sequence: TGCAGTGCTAATGATAACTATGGCTACACCTTC. This translates into CSANDNYGYTF. The V gene is TRBV20-1, the J gene TRBJ1-2; D is unresolved. Deletions cut 4 bases from V and 1 base from J, with 4 bases between. The CDR3 is 11 residues long. Germline CDR1 DFQATT, CDR2 SNEGSKA (reference sequence).

The chain recombines TRBV19 with TRBJ2-7; D possibly corresponds to TRBD1 (6 bases). With 3 bases removed from V and 3 bases from J, the gap between germline ends came to 15 bases. CDR3 size: 15 residues. CDR1 LNHDA and CDR2 SQIVND come from the germline V gene (reference sequence). CDR3 amino acids: CASSIGVGGFYEQYF. CDR3 DNA sequence: TGTGCCAGTAGTATTGGGGTAGGGGGTTTCTACGAGCAGTACTTC.

The chain couples TRBV7-2 to TRBJ2-1, with D possibly called TRBD1 or TRBD2 (5 bases each). This CDR3 is built from 13 residues. V was shortened by 1 base and J by 13 bases, with 14 bases between the two germline ends. Germline CDR1 is SGHTA and CDR2 is FQGNSA. CDR3 region: CASSLGEGFEQFF. DNA for the CDR3: TGTGCCAGCAGCTTAGGTGAGGGGTTTGAACAGTTCTTC.

The V call is TRBV11-2, the J call TRBJ1-5, with 7 positions matching TRBD1. V was clipped by 4 bases and J by 1 base; unmatched bases: 4. Per germline, CDR1 SGHAT and CDR2 FQNNGV. The CDR3 totals 15 residues. In DNA, the CDR3 is TGTGCCAGCAGCTGGGACAGTGGGAGCAATCAGCCCCAGCATTTT. As protein: CASSWDSGSNQPQHF. The variable domain in full, completed from reference TRBV11-2 and TRBJ1-5, reads EAGVAQSPRYKIIEKRQSVAFWCNPISGHATLYWYQQILGQGPKLLIQFQNNGVVDDSQLPKDRFSAERLKGVDSTLKIQPAKLEDSAVYLCASSWDSGSNQPQHFGDGTRLSIL.

This chain connects TRBV30 to TRBJ2-7; D uncertain. Germline CDR1 reads GTSNPN; CDR2 reads SVGIG (reference sequence). The CDR3 sequence is 14 residues long. Trimming shortened V by 5 bases and J by 2 bases, and 16 bases separated the two germline ends. The DNA for the CDR3 is TGTGCCTGGGACCCCTTGGGCAGCGCCTACGAGCAGTACTTC. Translation gives CAWDPLGSAYEQYF.

The chain links TRBV6-6 to TRBJ2-3; 11 nucleotides line up with TRBD2. Per germline, CDR1 MNHNY and CDR2 SVGAGI (reference sequence). The J segment lost 3 bases and the V segment lost 6 bases, leaving 5 bases of the junction unmatched. The CDR3 contains 15 residues. This CDR3 reads CASRVTSGDTDTQYF. The CDR3 coding sequence is TGTGCCAGCAGGGTGACTAGCGGGGATACAGATACGCAGTATTTT.

The table lists this clone with a count of one. The chain joins TRBV10-3 to TRBJ1-5; no firm D call. Germline V gene sequence: CDR1 ENHRY, CDR2 SYGVKD. There are 13 residues in the CDR3. V lost 4 bases and J 4 bases, leaving 8 bases between the germline ends. CDR3 sequence reads: CAISAGNNQPQHF. The DNA for the CDR3 is TGTGCCATCAGTGCGGGAAATAATCAGCCCCAGCATTTT.

This chain links TRBV11-3 with TRBJ2-3, with D hard to call. Per the germline V gene, CDR1 is SGHNT and CDR2 is YENEEA. The V end lost 2 bases, the J end lost 2 bases, and 11 bases lay between the germline ends. The CDR3 is 15 residues long. The CDR3 DNA reads TGTGCCAGCAGCTTATCCTCCGTCTCCACAGATACGCAGTATTTT. Encoded protein: CASSLSSVSTDTQYF.

The chain combines TRBV28 with TRBJ1-5; D remains ambiguous. The CDR3 runs to 12 residues. Trimming removed 7 bases at V and 3 bases at J, with 7 bases between. The germline V gene encodes CDR1 MDHEN and CDR2 SYDVKM. The CDR3 DNA reads TGTGCCAGCAAAACTCTCAATCAGCCCCAGCATTTT. It specifies CASKTLNQPQHF.

The chain uses TRBV5-1 and TRBJ1-2, with a weak D call TRBD1 (5 bases). V lost 4 bases and J lost 2, with 9 bases in between. Germline CDR1 is SGHRS and CDR2 is YFSETQ. The CDR3 contains 13 residues. Written as DNA, the CDR3 is TGCGCCAGCAGCGTCGACAGAAACTATGGCTACACCTTC. Amino acid sequence: CASSVDRNYGYTF.

The table lists this clone with a few counts. This sequence joins TRBV7-2 and TRBJ2-3; D ambiguous. Germline CDR1 is SGHTA and CDR2 is FQGNSA. With 4 bases removed from V and 8 bases from J, the gap between germline ends came to 16 bases. This CDR3 comprises 14 residues. This chain's CDR3 is CASSSRPRPSTQYF. CDR3 DNA sequence: TGTGCCAGCAGCTCAAGACCCAGGCCGAGTACGCAGTATTTT.

In regard to this clone: Since no conserved phenylalanine or tryptophan closes the CDR3, a read error is the likely cause. The chain carries TRBV6-5 and TRBJ1-1; tentative D call: TRBD1 (6 bases). This CDR3 is built from 12 residues. CDR1 and CDR2 from the germline V gene are MNHEY and SVGAGI. The V and J ends lost 9 bases and 4 bases respectively, with 12 bases between them. The CDR3 protein is CASQTGVTEAFL. The CDR3 DNA is TGTGCCAGTCAGACAGGAGTCACTGAAGCTTTCCTT.

The chain joins TRBV10-1 to TRBJ2-3; tentatively, D is TRBD2 (6 bases). Between the trimmed V and J ends, which lost 5 bases and 4 bases, there was a span of 10 bases. This CDR3 has 13 residues. Germline V gene data show CDR1 as WNHNN and CDR2 as SYGVQD (reference sequence). Here the CDR3 DNA reads TGCGCCAGCAGTCCTAGCGTTGCAGATACGCAGTATTTT. It translates to CASSPSVADTQYF.

This clone was recorded only once. The chain has TRBV2 and TRBJ2-2, with D maybe TRBD1 (5 bases). CDR3 length: 16 residues. The ends were cut back, 7 bases at V and 2 bases at J, with 17 bases in the middle. Germline V gene data show CDR1 as SNHLY and CDR2 as FYNNEI. The CDR3 bases are TGTGCCAGCAAGTTCGTAGGGGCACTCAACACCGGGGAGCTGTTTTTT. This translates into CASKFVGALNTGELFF.

J is TRBJ2-1 and V is TRBV5-1; D call uncertain. CDR3 length: 11 amino acids. CDR1 and CDR2 (germline): SGHRS, YFSETQ. Trimming shortened V by 0 bases and J by 8 bases, and 3 bases separated the two germline ends. The CDR3 DNA reads as TGCGCCAGCAGCTTGGCCTATGAGCAGTTCTTC. This sequence encodes CASSLAYEQFF.

This clone was observed a handful of times. V is TRBV10-3 and J is TRBJ1-2, with D perhaps matching TRBD1 (5 bases). Trimming left V 6 bases short and J 0 bases short, with 14 bases between. Germline values: CDR1 ENHRY, CDR2 SYGVKD. CDR3 length equals 15 residues. CDR3 sequence: CAIRGGQTANYGYTF. DNA for the CDR3: TGTGCCATCAGGGGAGGACAAACGGCTAACTATGGCTACACCTTC.

This clone appeared a single time. The chain uses TRBV5-4 and TRBJ1-3; possibly TRBD1 for D (6 bases). Trimming stripped 4 bases from V and 0 bases from J, with 14 bases between. The CDR3 is 16 residues long. In germline, CDR1 is SGHNT, CDR2 YYREEE (reference sequence). This chain's CDR3 is CASSTKQGSSGNTIYF. The CDR3 nucleotides are TGTGCCAGCAGCACCAAACAGGGATCCTCTGGAAACACCATATATTTT.

The chain couples TRBV10-2 to TRBJ1-3, with TRBD1 matching 7 bases. The CDR3 is made up of 14 amino acids. The V segment lost 6 bases and the J segment 2 bases; nucleotides outside the gene matches: 4. Germline CDR1 and CDR2: WSHSY and SAAADI. CDR3 protein: CASRDRAAGNTIYF. The CDR3 DNA follows: TGCGCCAGCAGAGACAGGGCTGCTGGAAACACCATATATTTT.